This T cell receptor beta chain came from a study of vaccination and CD4 T cells after COVID-19. Treatment in this sample: roughly 10-day PBMC culture with coronavirus spike peptide pools or control peptides (ViraFEST assay). Notes on this clonotype: What it binds is not known.

Germline assignment: CDR1 LNHDA and CDR2 SQIVND (reference sequence). The ends were cut back, 5 bases at V and 1 base at J, with 17 bases in the middle. This CDR3 contains 16 residues. Once obtained from cultured CD4+ T cells, the DNA was sequenced using the Oncomine TCR Beta short-read assay. MiXCR, run by TCRdb on the PCR reads, gives a single entry per CDR3 protein. The table has just over 4,000 distinct CDR3 sequences, less than 25% seen once. Sequenced input: CD4+ T cells from blood, cultured in vitro. The sequence derives from a human donor who had recovered from COVID-19. The V gene is TRBV19, the J gene TRBJ1-2; no reliable D call. DNA for the CDR3: TGTGCCAGTAGTCCAAAAAGTCCCGGATTTAACTATGGCTACACCTTC. This translates into CASSPKSPGFNYGYTF.